Shown below are 5 T cell receptor beta chains from a single sample sequenced in a study of T cell changes during pregnancy in multiple sclerosis. The method was immunoSEQ multiplex PCR; TCRdb's version includes in-frame clones alone and lacks a portion of them. The data show about 89,000 clones, with about 91% seen just once and more than 2% held by the top ten. The specimen comprised peripheral blood, sampled after pregnancy. Receptor source: a female donor in good health, enrolled as a control in a pregnancy study.

A single count supports this clone. The chain has TRBV6-1 and TRBJ1-2; a weak D match, TRBD1 (6 bases). V lost 5 bases and J lost 7, with 14 bases in between. Germline V lookup: CDR1 MNHNS, CDR2 SASEGT. The length of the CDR3 is 13 residues. CDR3 sequence (DNA): TGTGCCAGCAGTCCTCAGGACAGAGGTGGCTACACCTTC. This translates into CASSPQDRGGYTF.

The chain carries TRBV7-8 and TRBJ1-3, with TRBD1 matching over 8 bases. The CDR3 sequence is 14 residues long. Trimming took 5 bases from V and 3 from J; bases not matched to a gene: 3. CDR1 SGHVS and CDR2 FQNEAQ come from the germline V gene. The CDR3 nucleotides read TGTGCCAGCAGCGTCGGGACAGGTGGAAACACCATATATTTT. It yields the protein CASSVGTGGNTIYF.

The chain couples TRBV27 to TRBJ1-4; no clear D gene. Trimming took off 3 bases at V and 2 bases at J, with 10 bases between the two ends. Germline CDR1 and CDR2: MNHEY and SMNVEV (reference sequence). The length of the CDR3 is 15 residues. The CDR3 reads CASSLTGVTNEKLFF. DNA for the CDR3: TGTGCCAGCAGTTTGACCGGAGTTACTAATGAAAAACTGTTTTTT.

V and J are TRBV27 and TRBJ1-6, with 8 bases aligning to TRBD1. This CDR3 comprises 13 residues. Per germline, CDR1 MNHEY and CDR2 SMNVEV (reference sequence). After removal of 6 bases from V and 7 bases from J, the junction contained 2 bases not matched to a gene. The CDR3 bases are TGTGCCAGCAGGGACAGGGTGAATTCACCCCTCCACTTT. Encoded protein: CASRDRVNSPLHF.

V gene TRBV14 combines with J gene TRBJ2-7, with D uncertain. The CDR3 has 16 amino acids. Germline V lookup: CDR1 SGHDN, CDR2 FVKESK. Trimming stripped 2 bases from V and 1 base from J, with 15 bases between. The CDR3 DNA reads TGTGCCAGCAGCCAACCTTCTAGTAAATCATCCTACGAGCAGTACTTC. This translates into CASSQPSSKSSYEQYF.